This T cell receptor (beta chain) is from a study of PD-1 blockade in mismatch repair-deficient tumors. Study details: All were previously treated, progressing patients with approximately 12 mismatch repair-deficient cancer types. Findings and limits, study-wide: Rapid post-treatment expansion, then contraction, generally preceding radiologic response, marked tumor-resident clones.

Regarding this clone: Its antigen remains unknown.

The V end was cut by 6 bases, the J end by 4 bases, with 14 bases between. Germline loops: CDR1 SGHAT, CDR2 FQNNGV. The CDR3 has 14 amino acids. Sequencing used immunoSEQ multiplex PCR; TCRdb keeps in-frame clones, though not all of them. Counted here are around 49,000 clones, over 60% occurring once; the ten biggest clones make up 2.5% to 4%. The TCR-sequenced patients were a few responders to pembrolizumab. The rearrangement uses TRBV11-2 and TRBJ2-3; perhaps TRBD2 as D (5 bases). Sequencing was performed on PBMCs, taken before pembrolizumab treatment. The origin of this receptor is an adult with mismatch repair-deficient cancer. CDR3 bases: TGTGCCAGCAGTTGGCGGATGGGAGCAGATACGCAGTATTTT. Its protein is CASSWRMGADTQYF.